Reported below is one T cell receptor (beta chain). The target of this receptor is not known. Base qualities are missing; no much larger clone stands one base away. Spanning cysteine to phenylalanine, the CDR3 consists of 15 amino acids. The kept DNA is CDR3 alone, 45 bases in frame from the first base. The germline V gene (reference sequence) provides CDR1 SGHNT and CDR2 YYREEE. Trimming at the junction amounts to 4 bases on V and 5 bases on J, and the germline ends lie 16 bases apart. This sample is drawn from a study of T cell responses to AZD1222 COVID-19 vaccine (dated by TCRdb to the early 2020s). Some background on the complete study: A total of over 230 trial participants underwent TCR sequencing, of whom 200 to 220 received two doses of AZD1222 and roughly 25 received two doses of the MenACWY control vaccine. Trial participants were enrolled by age into subgroups of 18-55, 56-69 and 70-plus years, and roughly 150, 30 and 60 TCR-sequenced participants, respectively, were included in these subgroups.

The CDR3 regions of human TCRbeta chains were analyzed by immunosequencing. Per the authors' processing: TCRs in the repertoires were compared against a reference library of SARS-CoV-2-specific TCRs that had been generated with the MIRA antigen-specificity platform. Breadth was defined as the fraction of unique TCRs that were SARS-CoV-2-associated. Depth was defined as the fraction of total T cells that were SARS-CoV-2-associated. Each spike-specific TCR was assigned to its reactive spike region and to a CD4 or CD8 class using the MIRA data. Log10-transformed breadth and depth values were compared by one-way ANOVA with Sidak's multiple comparisons tests. TCRdb limited this immuneACCESS table to in-frame rearrangements with V and J called. A share of clones is missing; checked studies link under half to unresolved V genes, and the rest is unexplained. Clone size and V and J calls were adopted from that table, with D and trimming inferred from the DNA. The sample table holds 250,000 to 300,000 clones, of which 94% were seen once. 0.55% of the sample rests with the top ten.

The full study reports these points: Conclusions about previously exposed vaccinees are limited, since just five or six AZD1222 recipients were seropositive for SARS-CoV-2 at baseline. Participants were mostly white British, with more females than males. The authors suggested clonal diversity may have been underestimated. The vaccine-associated CD4 TCRs covered the entire spike protein, and the dominant responses fell in regions 160-218 and 743-854. No day 14 peak-response samples were available, so repertoires were characterized only after the peak T cell response. A significant rise in spike-specific TCR breadth and depth was observed after two AZD1222 doses relative to day 0 and relative to MenACWY recipients. The 56-69-year group was small, and its depth increase did not reach significance, likely because of low power. Reportedly, almost half of the unique spike-specific TCRs recognized epitopes lying outside the regions that are mutated in the B.1.351 and B.1.1.7 variants.

The sample's time point label, decoded: about 28 days (+/-7) after the second vaccine dose. AZD1222 recipients whose second dose came at about 4 weeks and those whose second dose came at about 12 weeks were combined into one group, since spike-specific TCR depth and breadth did not differ between the two schedules. Vaccinee samples were obtained from the UK trials COV001 and COV002, which included a single-blind randomized controlled phase 2/3 trial of AZD1222 (ChAdOx1 nCoV-19) in healthy adults. For TCRbeta chain sequencing, PBMC samples were collected from trial participants at day 0 and at day 28 after the second dose.

This chain is built from TRBV5-4 and TRBJ2-1; TRBD2 is possibly the D segment (7 matching bases). The clonotype was recovered from an adult who received the AZD1222 COVID-19 vaccine. The specimen comprised peripheral blood, sampled 28 days after the second AZD1222 dose. The DNA sequence follows: TGTGCCAGCAGCGGGGGGGGCGGACTCGACAATGAGCAGTTCTTC. Its product reads: CASSGGGGLDNEQFF.